This section outlines one TCR beta chain sequence together with its context. Its target is unknown. Germline lookup yields CDR1 SGHTA and CDR2 FQGNSA. Germline trimming cut 5 bases from V and 3 bases from J; bases unmatched to any gene: 6. The CDR3 is made up of 15 amino acids. This sample is part of a study of OX40 agonist ivuxolimab in advanced cancers. Study-wide context: Patients received intravenous ivuxolimab every 2 weeks at 0.01 to 10 mg/kg. Two patients with cutaneous melanoma and one with hepatocellular carcinoma, three in total, showed partial responses. Study-wide findings and caveats: Specificity for antigen went undetermined in the expanded peripheral T cells. Among the least clonally expanded were partial responders at 0.1-3.0 mg/kg.

Sequencing was performed with immunoSEQ multiplex PCR; in TCRdb, only in-frame clones are kept and a portion is missing. The sample contains roughly 57,000 clones, around 84% of which appear only once. The sequence derives from an adult with an advanced solid tumor such as melanoma, head and neck, liver or kidney cancer. The gene calls are TRBV7-2 and TRBJ2-7; TRBD1 aligns across 11 bases. This sample comprised CD4+ or CD8+ T cells sorted from blood, obtained in a trial of the OX40 agonist ivuxolimab. The CDR3 DNA sequence: TGTGCCAGCAGCGTCGGGACAGGGGGAATCTACGAGCAGTACTTC. Protein sequence: CASSVGTGGIYEQYF.